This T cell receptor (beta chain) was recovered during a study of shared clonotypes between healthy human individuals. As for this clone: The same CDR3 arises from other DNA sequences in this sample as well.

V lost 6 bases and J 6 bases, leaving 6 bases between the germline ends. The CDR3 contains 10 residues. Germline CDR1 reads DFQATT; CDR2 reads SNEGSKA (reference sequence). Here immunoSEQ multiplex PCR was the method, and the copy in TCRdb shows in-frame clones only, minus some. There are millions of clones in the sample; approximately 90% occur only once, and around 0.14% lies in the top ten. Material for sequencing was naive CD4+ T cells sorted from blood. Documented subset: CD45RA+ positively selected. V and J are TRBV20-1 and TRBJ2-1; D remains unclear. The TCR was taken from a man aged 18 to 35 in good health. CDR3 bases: TGCAGTGCCCCCTCCAATGAGCAGTTCTTC. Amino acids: CSAPSNEQFF.